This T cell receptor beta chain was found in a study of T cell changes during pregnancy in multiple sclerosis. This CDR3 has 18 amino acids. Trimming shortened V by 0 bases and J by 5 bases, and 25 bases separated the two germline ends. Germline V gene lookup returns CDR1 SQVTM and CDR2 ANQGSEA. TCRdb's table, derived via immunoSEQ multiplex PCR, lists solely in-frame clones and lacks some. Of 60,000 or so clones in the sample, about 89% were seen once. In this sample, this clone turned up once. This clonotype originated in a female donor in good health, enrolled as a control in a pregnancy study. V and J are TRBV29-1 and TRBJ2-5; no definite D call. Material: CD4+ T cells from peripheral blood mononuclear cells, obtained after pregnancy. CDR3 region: CSVEDAPLLNLLVETQYF. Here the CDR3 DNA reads TGCAGCGTTGAAGATGCCCCCCTTCTAAACTTATTGGTGGAGACCCAGTACTTC. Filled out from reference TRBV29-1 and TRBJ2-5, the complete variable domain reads SAVISQKPSRDICQRGTSLTIQCQVDSQVTMMFWYRQQPGQSLTLIATANQGSEATYESGFVIDKFPISRPNLTFSTLTVSNMSPEDSSIYLCSVEDAPLLNLLVETQYFGPGTRLLVL.